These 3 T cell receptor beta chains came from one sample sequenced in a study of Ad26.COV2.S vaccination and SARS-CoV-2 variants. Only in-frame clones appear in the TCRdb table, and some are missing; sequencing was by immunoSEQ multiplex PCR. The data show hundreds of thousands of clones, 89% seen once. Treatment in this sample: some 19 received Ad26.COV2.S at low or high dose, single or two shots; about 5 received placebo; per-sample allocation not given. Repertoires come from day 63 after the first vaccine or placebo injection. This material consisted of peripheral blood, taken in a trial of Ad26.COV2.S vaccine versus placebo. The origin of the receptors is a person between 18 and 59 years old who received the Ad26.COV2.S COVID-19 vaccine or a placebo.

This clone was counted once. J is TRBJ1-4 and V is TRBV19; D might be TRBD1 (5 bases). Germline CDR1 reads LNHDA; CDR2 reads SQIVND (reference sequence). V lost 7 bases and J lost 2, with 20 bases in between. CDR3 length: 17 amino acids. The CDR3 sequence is CASNHPPRGTTNEKLFF. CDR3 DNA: TGTGCCAGTAACCATCCGCCAAGGGGAACCACTAATGAAAAACTGTTTTTT.

The CDR3 DNA sequence: TGTGCCAGCTCACCAGACGTACAGGGAGGCACAGATACGCAGTATTTT. It yields the protein CASSPDVQGGTDTQYF. V usage is TRBV18 and J usage is TRBJ2-3; perhaps TRBD1 as D (6 bases). The length of the CDR3 is 16 residues. Germline CDR1 is KGHSH and CDR2 is LQKENI. Trimming shortened V by 2 bases and J by 1 base, and 13 bases separated the two germline ends.

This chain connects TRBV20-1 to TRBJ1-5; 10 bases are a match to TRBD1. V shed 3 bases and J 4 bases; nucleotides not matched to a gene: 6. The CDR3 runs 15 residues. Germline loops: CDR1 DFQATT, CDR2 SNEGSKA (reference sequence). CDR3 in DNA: TGCAGTGCTAGTTGGGACAGGGGTTGGAATCAGCCCCAGCATTTT. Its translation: CSASWDRGWNQPQHF.